This T cell receptor beta chain was recovered during a study of blood T cell repertoires in COVID-19. Germline CDR1 is LGHDT and CDR2 is YNNKEL (reference sequence). The J segment lost 4 bases and the V segment lost 1 base, leaving 5 bases of the junction unmatched. This CDR3 has 15 residues. Original processing notes: Reference gene primer amplification yielded estimated nucleated cell counts. TCRdb keeps only in-frame clones here, not all; method: immunoSEQ multiplex PCR. V, J and clone size derive from that table, while D and trimming were established from the DNA sequence. In the table there are about 240,000 clones, approximately 83% of which are singletons.

The rearrangement uses TRBV3-1 (or the pseudogene TRBV3-2) and TRBJ2-5; 8 nucleotides align to TRBD2. This sequence originates from a woman aged 80 or over with acute or convalescent COVID-19. Sequencing was performed on peripheral blood. The CDR3 DNA sequence: TGTGCCAGCAGCCAAGCGGGGGGGCTTAGAGAGACCCAGTACTTC. It encodes CASSQAGGLRETQYF.